The TCR beta chain under discussion was sequenced for a study of immune characterization of retroperitoneal liposarcoma. TCRdb re-called the PCR reads through MiXCR, storing one row per CDR3 protein. This table has some 7,900 distinct CDR3 sequences, under 55% appearing once. This CDR3 is 16 amino acids long. Germline CDR1 LGHNT, CDR2 FRNRAP. V shed 6 bases, J shed 0 bases, and the junction held 5 bases outside the gene matches. Sequencing was carried out using tumor tissue. V is TRBV12-5 and J is TRBJ2-6, with TRBD2 matching 7 bases. This receptor was taken from a male donor with retroperitoneal liposarcoma. This chain's CDR3 is CASGLGGGSGANVLTF. CDR3 DNA: TGTGCTAGTGGCCTGGGGGGGGGCTCTGGGGCCAACGTCCTGACTTTC.